This TCR beta chain was observed in a study of CD8 T cells in Susac syndrome. Reverse transcription used about 0.45 to 1 ug RNA and random hexamers. MiXCR, applied by TCRdb to the immunoSEQ multiplex PCR reads, yields one record per CDR3 protein. Among over 80,000 distinct CDR3 sequences listed, about 94% were seen once. This TCR came from a human donor with Susac syndrome. The sequencing sample was made of CD8+ T cells from PBMCs.

The CDR3 DNA reads TGCAGTGCACTGGACAGGGGGCTAAATGAAAAACTGTTTTTT. Its protein product is CSALDRGLNEKLFF. The V gene is TRBV20-1, the J gene TRBJ1-4; 11 bases are a match to TRBD1. CDR1 and CDR2 from the germline V gene are DFQATT and SNEGSKA (reference sequence). There are 14 residues in the CDR3. V shed 6 bases and J 5 bases; nucleotides not matched to a gene: 5.